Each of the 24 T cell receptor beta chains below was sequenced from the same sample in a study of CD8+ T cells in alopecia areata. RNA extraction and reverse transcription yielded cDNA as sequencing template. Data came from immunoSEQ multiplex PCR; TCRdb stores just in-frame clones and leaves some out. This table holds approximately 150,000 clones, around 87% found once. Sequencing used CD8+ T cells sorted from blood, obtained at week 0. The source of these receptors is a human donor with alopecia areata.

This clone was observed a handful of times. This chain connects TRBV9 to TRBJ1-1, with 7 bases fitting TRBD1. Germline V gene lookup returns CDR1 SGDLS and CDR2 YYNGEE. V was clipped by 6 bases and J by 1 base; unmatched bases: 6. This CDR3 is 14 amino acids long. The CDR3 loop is CASTVGTENTEAFF. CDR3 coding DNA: TGTGCCAGCACAGTAGGGACAGAGAACACTGAAGCTTTCTTT.

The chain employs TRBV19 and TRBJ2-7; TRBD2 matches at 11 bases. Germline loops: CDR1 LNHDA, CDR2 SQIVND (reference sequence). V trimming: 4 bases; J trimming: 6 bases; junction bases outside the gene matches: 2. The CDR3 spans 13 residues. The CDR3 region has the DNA TGTGCCAGTAGTACGGGACTAGCGGTCGAGCAGTACTTC. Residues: CASSTGLAVEQYF.

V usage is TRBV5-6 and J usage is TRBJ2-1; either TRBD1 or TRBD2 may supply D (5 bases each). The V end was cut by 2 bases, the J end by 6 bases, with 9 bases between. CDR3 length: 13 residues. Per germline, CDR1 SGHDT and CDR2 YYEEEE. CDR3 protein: CASSFRGLNEQFF. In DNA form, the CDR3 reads TGTGCCAGCAGCTTCCGGGGCCTCAATGAGCAGTTCTTC.

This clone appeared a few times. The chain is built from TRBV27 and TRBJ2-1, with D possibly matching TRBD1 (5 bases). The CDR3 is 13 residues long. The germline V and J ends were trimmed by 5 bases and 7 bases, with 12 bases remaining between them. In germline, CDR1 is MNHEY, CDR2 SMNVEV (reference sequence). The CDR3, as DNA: TGTGCCAGCAGTCCGGGTAGGGGAAATGAGCAGTTCTTC. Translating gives CASSPGRGNEQFF.

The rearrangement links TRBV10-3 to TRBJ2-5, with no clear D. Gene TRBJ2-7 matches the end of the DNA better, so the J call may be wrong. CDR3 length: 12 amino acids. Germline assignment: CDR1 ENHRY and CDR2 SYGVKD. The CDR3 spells CAISDSSYEQYF. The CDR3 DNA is TGTGCCATCAGTGACAGTTCCTACGAGCAGTACTTC.

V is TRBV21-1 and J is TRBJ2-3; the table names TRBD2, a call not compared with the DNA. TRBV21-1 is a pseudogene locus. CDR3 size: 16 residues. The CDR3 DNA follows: TGTGCCAGCAGCTCCCGGACTAGCGGGGGGCGGGATACGCAGTATTTT. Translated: CASSSRTSGGRDTQYF.

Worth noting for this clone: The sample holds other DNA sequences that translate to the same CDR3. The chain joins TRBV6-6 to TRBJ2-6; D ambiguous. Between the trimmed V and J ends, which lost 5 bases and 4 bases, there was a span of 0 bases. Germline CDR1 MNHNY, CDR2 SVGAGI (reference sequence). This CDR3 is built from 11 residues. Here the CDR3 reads CASSGANVLTF. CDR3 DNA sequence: TGTGCCAGCAGTGGGGCCAACGTCCTGACTTTC.

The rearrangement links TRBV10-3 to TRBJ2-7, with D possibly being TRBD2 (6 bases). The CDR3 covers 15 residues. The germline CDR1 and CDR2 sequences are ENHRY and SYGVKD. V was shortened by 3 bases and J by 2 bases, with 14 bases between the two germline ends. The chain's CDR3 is CAISESSEGTYEQYF. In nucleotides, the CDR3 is TGTGCCATCAGTGAATCTAGCGAGGGGACCTACGAGCAGTACTTC.

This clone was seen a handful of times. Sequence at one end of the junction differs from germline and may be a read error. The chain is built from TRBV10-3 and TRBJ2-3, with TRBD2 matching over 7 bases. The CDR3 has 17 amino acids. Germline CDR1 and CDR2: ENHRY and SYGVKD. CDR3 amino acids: CASSEWEGTRYTDTQYF. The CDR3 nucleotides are TGTGCCAGCAGTGAATGGGAGGGGACTCGGTACACAGATACGCAGTATTTT.

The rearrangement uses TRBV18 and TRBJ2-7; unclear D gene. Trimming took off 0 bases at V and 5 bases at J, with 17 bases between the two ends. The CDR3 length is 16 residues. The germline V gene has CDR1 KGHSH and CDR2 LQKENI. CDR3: CASSPPEAARRDEQYF. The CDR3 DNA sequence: TGTGCCAGCTCACCACCCGAGGCCGCACGTAGGGACGAGCAGTACTTC.

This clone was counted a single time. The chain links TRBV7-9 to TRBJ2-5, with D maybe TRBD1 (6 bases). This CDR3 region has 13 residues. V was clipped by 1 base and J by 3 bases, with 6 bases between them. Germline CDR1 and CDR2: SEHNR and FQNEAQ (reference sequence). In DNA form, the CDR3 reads TGTGCCAGCAGCTTAGGGACAGAAGAGACCCAGTACTTC. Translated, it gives CASSLGTEETQYF.

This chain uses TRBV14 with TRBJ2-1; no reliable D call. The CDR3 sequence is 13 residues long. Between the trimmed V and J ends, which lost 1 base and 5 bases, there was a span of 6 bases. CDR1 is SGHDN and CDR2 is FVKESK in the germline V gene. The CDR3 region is CASSQVGHNEQFF. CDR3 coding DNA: TGTGCCAGCAGCCAAGTAGGGCACAATGAGCAGTTCTTC. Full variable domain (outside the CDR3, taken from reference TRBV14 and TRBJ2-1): EAGVTQFPSHSVIEKGQTVTLRCDPISGHDNLYWYRRVMGKEIKFLLHFVKESKQDESGMPNNRFLAERTGGTYSTLKVQPAELEDSGVYFCASSQVGHNEQFFGPGTRLTVL.

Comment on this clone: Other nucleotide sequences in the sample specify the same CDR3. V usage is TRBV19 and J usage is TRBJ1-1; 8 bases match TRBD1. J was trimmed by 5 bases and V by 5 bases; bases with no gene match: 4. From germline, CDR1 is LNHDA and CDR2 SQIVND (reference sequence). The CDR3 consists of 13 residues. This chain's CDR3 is CASSPTGGTEAFF. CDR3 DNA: TGTGCCAGTAGTCCAACAGGGGGAACTGAAGCTTTCTTT.

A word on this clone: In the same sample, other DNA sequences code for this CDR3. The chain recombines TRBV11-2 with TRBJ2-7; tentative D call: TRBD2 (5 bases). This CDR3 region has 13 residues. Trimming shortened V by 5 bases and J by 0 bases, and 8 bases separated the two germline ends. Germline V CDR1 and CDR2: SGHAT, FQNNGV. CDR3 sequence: CASSPGISYEQYF. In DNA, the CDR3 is TGTGCCAGCAGCCCCGGGATCTCCTACGAGCAGTACTTC.

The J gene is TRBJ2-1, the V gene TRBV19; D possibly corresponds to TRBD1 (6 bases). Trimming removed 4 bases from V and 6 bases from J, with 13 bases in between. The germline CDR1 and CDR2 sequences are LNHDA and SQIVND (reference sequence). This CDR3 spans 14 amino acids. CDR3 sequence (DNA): TGTGCCAGTAGTAAGGGGGACCTTATCAATGAGCAGTTCTTC. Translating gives CASSKGDLINEQFF.

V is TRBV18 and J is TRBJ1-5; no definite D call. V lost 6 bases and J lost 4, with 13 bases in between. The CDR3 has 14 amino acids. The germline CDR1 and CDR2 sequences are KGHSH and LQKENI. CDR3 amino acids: CASSSPGGNQPQHF. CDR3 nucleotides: TGTGCCAGCTCGTCTCCGGGAGGAAATCAGCCCCAGCATTTT. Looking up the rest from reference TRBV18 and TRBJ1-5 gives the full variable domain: NAGVMQNPRHLVRRRGQEARLRCSPMKGHSHVYWYRQLPEEGLKFMVYLQKENIIDESGMPKERFSAEFPKEGPSILRIQQVVRGDSAAYFCASSSPGGNQPQHFGDGTRLSIL.

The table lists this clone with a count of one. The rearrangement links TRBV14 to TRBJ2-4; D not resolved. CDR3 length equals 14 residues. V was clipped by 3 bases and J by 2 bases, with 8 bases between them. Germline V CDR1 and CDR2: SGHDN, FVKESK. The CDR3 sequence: CASSHGASKNIQYF. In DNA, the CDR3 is TGTGCCAGCAGCCATGGTGCGTCCAAAAACATTCAGTACTTC. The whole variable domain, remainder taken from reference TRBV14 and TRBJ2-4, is EAGVTQFPSHSVIEKGQTVTLRCDPISGHDNLYWYRRVMGKEIKFLLHFVKESKQDESGMPNNRFLAERTGGTYSTLKVQPAELEDSGVYFCASSHGASKNIQYFGAGTRLSVL.

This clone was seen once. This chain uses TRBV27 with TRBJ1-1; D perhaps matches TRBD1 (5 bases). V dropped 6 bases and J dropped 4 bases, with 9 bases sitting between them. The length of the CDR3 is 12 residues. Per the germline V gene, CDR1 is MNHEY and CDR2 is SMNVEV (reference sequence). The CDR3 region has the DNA TGTGCCAGCAGGGGGGGTGTCACTGAAGCTTTCTTT. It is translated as CASRGGVTEAFF.

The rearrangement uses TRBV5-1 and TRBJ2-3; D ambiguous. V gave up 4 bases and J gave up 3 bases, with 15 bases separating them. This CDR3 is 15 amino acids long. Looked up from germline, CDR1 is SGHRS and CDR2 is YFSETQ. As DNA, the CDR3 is TGCGCCAGCAGCCATGGGGAAGGCGGAACAGATACGCAGTATTTT. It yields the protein CASSHGEGGTDTQYF.

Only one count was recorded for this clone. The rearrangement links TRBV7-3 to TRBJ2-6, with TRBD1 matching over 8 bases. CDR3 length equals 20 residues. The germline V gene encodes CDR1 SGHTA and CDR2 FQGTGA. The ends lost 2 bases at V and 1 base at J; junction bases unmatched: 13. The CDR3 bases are TGTGCCAGCAGCTTAGATGGTTGGGGACAGGTCTTATCTGGGGCCAACGTCCTGACTTTC. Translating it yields CASSLDGWGQVLSGANVLTF.

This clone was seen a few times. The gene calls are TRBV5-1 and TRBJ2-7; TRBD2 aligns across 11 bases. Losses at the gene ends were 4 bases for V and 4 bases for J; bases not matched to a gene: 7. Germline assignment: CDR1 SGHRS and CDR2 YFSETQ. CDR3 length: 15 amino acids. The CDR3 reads CASSTGTSGGYEQYF. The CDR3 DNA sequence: TGCGCCAGCAGCACCGGGACTAGCGGTGGGTACGAGCAGTACTTC. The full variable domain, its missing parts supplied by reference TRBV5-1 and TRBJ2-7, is KAGVTQTPRYLIKTRGQQVTLSCSPISGHRSVSWYQQTPGQGLQFLFEYFSETQRNKGNFPGRFSGRQFSNSRSEMNVSTLELGDSALYLCASSTGTSGGYEQYFGPGTRLTVT.

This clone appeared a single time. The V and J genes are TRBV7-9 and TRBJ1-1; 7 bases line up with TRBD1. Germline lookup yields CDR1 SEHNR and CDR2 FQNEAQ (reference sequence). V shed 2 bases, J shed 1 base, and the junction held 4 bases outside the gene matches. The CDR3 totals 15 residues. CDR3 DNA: TGTGCCAGCAGCTTATCCGGGACAGAGAACACTGAAGCTTTCTTT. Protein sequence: CASSLSGTENTEAFF. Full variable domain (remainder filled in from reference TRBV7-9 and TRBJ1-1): DTGVSQNPRHKITKRGQNVTFRCDPISEHNRLYWYRQTLGQGPEFLTYFQNEAQLEKSRLLSDRFSAERPKGSFSTLEIQRTEQGDSAMYLCASSLSGTENTEAFFGQGTRLTVV.

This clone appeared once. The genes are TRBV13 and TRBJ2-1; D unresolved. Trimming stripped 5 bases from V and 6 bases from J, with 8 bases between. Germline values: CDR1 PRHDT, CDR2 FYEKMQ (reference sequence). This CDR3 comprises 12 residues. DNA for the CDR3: TGTGCCAGCAGCCCGACTCCCAATGAGCAGTTCTTC. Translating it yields CASSPTPNEQFF.

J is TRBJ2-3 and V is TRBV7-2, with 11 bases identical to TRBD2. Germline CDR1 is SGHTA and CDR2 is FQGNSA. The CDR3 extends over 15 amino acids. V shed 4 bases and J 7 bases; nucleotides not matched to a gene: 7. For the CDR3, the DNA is TGTGCCAGCAGCTCGTATAGCGGGGGGGTAAATACGCAGTATTTT. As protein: CASSSYSGGVNTQYF.